This is a list of T cell receptor beta chains from one sample in a study of cytomegalovirus exposure and HLA in healthy donors. TCRdb's table, derived via immunoSEQ multiplex PCR, lists solely in-frame clones and lacks some. The sample gives over 110,000 clones, roughly four fifths of which show up once; 9% to 10% is in the top ten. The material sequenced was PBMCs. These receptors were taken from an older woman in good health and CMV-seropositive. Each CDR3 is given with its conserved first and last residue. The order of the fields is clone size, J gene, D gene, V gene, CDR3 DNA, CDR3 protein. D genes are given only for firm matches. Clone size is shown for a subset of rows, as once, few, many or a class of expanded clone.

- TRBJ2-7 TRBD2 TRBV18 TGTGCCAGCTCACCAGCGGGAGCTTCCTACGAGCAGTACTTC CASSPAGASYEQYF
- TRBJ2-2 - TRBV4-1 TGCGCCAGCAGCCACCTGACAGGAGTGAACACCGGGGAGCTGTTTTTT CASSHLTGVNTGELFF
- TRBJ2-7 TRBD1 TRBV2 TGTGCCAGCAGGGGGATGACAGGGCTCCTGTACGAGCAGTACTTC CASRGMTGLLYEQYF
- TRBJ1-1 - TRBV11-3 TGTGCCAGCAGCTTACCCAGGCGAGACACTGAAGCTTTCTTT CASSLPRRDTEAFF
once TRBJ2-7 TRBD1 TRBV5-1 TGCGCCAGCAGCTTACCGGGACAGTACGAGCAGTACTTC CASSLPGQYEQYF
few TRBJ1-4 TRBD1 TRBV28 TGTGCCAGCCGGCTGGACGGGACAGGGAATGAAAAACTGTTTTTT CASRLDGTGNEKLFF
- TRBJ2-7 TRBD2 TRBV4-3 TGCGCCAGCAGCCAAGGGACTAGCGAGTACGAGCAGTACTTC CASSQGTSEYEQYF
- TRBJ1-3 - TRBV27 TGTGCCAGCAGTCCCCGTTCGACAGGCGCTATTTCTGGAAACACCATATATTTT CASSPRSTGAISGNTIYF
- TRBJ2-3 TRBD1 TRBV7-9 TGTGCCAGCAGCTTCGGCAGGGGGATAGATACGCAGTATTTT CASSFGRGIDTQYF
once TRBJ2-5 TRBD2 TRBV7-3 TGTGCCAGCAGCTTAACGCGGGGGTCCCAAGAGACCCAGTACTTC CASSLTRGSQETQYF
- TRBJ2-7 - TRBV2 TGTGCCAGCCGGACAGACTCCTACGAGCAGTACTTC CASRTDSYEQYF
- TRBJ2-3 TRBD2 TRBV2 TGTGCCAGCAGGCGGGCGGGGGGGATAGATACGCAGTATTTT CASRRAGGIDTQYF
- TRBJ2-7 TRBD2 TRBV4-1 TGCGCCAGCAGCCAAGATCAACTAGCGGGAGTCTACGAGCAGTACTTC CASSQDQLAGVYEQYF
- TRBJ1-5 - TRBV6-6 TGTGCCAGCAGTTACTCGCAGGGCAATCAGCCCCAGCATTTT CASSYSQGNQPQHF
- TRBJ1-1 TRBD1 TRBV7-9 TGTGCCAGCAGATACGGACAGGGGAACACTGAAGCTTTCTTT CASRYGQGNTEAFF
- TRBJ2-2 - TRBV2 TGTGCCAGCAGTGAACAGGGTCTATTCACCGGGGAGCTGTTTTTT CASSEQGLFTGELFF
- TRBJ2-1 TRBD2 TRBV18 TGTGCCAGCTCAGAGGGAGGGACTTCCGACAATGAGCAGTTCTTC CASSEGGTSDNEQFF
- TRBJ2-7 TRBD2 TRBV20-1 TGCAGCTCTAGCGGGAGAGGAGAGCAGTACTTC CSSSGRGEQYF
- TRBJ2-7 - TRBV4-2 TGTGCCAGCAGCCAAGGGGCGGGTTACGGCGAGCAGTACTTC CASSQGAGYGEQYF
- TRBJ2-7 - TRBV2 TGTGCCATCCTTGGGAGCGGAACCTACGAGCAGTACTTC CAILGSGTYEQYF
- TRBJ2-2 - TRBV5-4 TGTGCCAGCAGCTTGGTGGTTGGAGGTACCGGGGAGCTGTTTTTT CASSLVVGGTGELFF
- TRBJ1-2 - TRBV28 TGTGCCAGCAGACGGACAGACCGACCCGAGGGCTACACCTTC CASRRTDRPEGYTF
- TRBJ2-5 - TRBV29-1 TGCAGCGTTGAACTCCGGGAGACCCAGTACTTC CSVELRETQYF
- TRBJ2-5 - TRBV5-4 TGTGCCACCTCTCGAGGCCGTGAGACCCAGTACTTC CATSRGRETQYF
- TRBJ2-1 - TRBV5-4 TGTGCCAGCTCCCTACGGGACATTAACAATGAGCAGTTCTTC CASSLRDINNEQFF
- TRBJ2-2 - TRBV27 TGTGCCAGCTCCTCCGACAGCGAGAACACCGGGGAGCTGTTTTTT CASSSDSENTGELFF
- TRBJ2-2 - TRBV19 TGTGCCAGTAGCCCCCCGGCCGGGGAGCTGTTTTTT CASSPPAGELFF
once TRBJ1-1 - TRBV18 TGTGCCAGCTCACCGGCGAACACTGAAGCTTTCTTT CASSPANTEAFF
- TRBJ1-2 - TRBV30 TGTGCCTGGAGTGTTCTACAGGGTCAGGGGGGCTACACCTTC CAWSVLQGQGGYTF
- TRBJ1-4 - TRBV21-1 TGTGCCAGCAGTCGAGGGCGGACTAATGAAAAACTGTTTTTT CASSRGRTNEKLFF
- TRBJ2-3 TRBD2 TRBV7-2 TGTGCCAGCAGCACGCGGACTAGCGGGATCTTCTGGGCGTATTTT CASSTRTSGIFWAYF
- TRBJ2-7 - TRBV7-6 TGTGCCAGCAGCAGAACCCCGGAGTCCTACGAGCAGTACTTC CASSRTPESYEQYF